This T cell receptor beta chain was documented in a study of cytomegalovirus exposure and HLA in healthy donors. Study-level results: The authors judged a highly shared variant cluster likely a sequencing artifact. HLA restriction was apparent for most CMV-associated TCR beta chains in a later analysis.

The PCR made use of 60 Vbeta and 13 Jbeta primers. Assay used: immunoSEQ multiplex PCR; TCRdb lists only in-frame clones, some missing. The sample totals around 140,000 clones; its top ten clones hold approximately 1.6%. The CDR3 has 14 amino acids. Trimming removed 2 bases from V and 6 bases from J, with 15 bases in between. The V gene's germline CDR1 is SGDLS and CDR2 YYNGEE. For this clone: Its antigen is currently unknown.

This clonotype originated in a woman aged 40 to 49 in good health and CMV-seropositive. Sequenced: PBMCs. The V and J genes are TRBV9 and TRBJ2-7, with TRBD2 as a possible D gene (6 bases). Written as DNA, the CDR3 is TGTGCCAGCAGCGTGACGGAGGGCCCGGGCGAGCAGTACTTC. Its protein is CASSVTEGPGEQYF.